One T cell receptor (beta chain) is described in this entry. The CDR3 consists of 16 residues. V gave up 8 bases and J gave up 0 bases, with 19 bases separating them. CDR1 LNHDA and CDR2 SQIVND come from the germline V gene (reference sequence). The method was immunoSEQ multiplex PCR; TCRdb's version includes in-frame clones alone and lacks a portion of them. In the table there are 55,000 to 75,000 clones, about two thirds of which are singletons. The record originates from a study of T cell clones after liver transplantation. Study as a whole: Immunosuppression withdrawal was tried within 2 years after liver transplantation in this trial. Tolerance: complete withdrawal held at least one year, liver enzymes staying within twice normal.

The sample in question was CD4+ T cells from blood, obtained at the approximately 15-month timepoint. This chain joins TRBV19 and TRBJ2-5; a weak D match, TRBD1 (6 bases). This TCR was recovered from a human patient who received a liver transplant. Some of these T cells may belong to the graft donor. This chain's CDR3 is CASGNAQGTNQETQYF. The CDR3 DNA reads as TGTGCCAGTGGAAATGCTCAGGGGACGAACCAAGAGACCCAGTACTTC.